Shown below are 23 T cell receptor beta chains from a single sample sequenced in a study of monozygotic twins with inflammatory bowel disease. TCRdb reprocessed the 5' RACE reads, with one entry per CDR3 protein and no DNA. Across under 150,000 distinct CDR3 sequences, the top ten clones capture less than 2.5% of the sample. Sequenced input: blood. The receptors come from a human donor with ulcerative colitis or Crohn's disease, or a healthy co-twin of an affected twin (not recorded which).

The rearrangement joins TRBV7-2 to TRBJ2-5; TCRdb calls TRBD1, which cannot be checked without DNA. The CDR3 has 15 amino acids. Germline CDR1 reads SGHTA; CDR2 reads FQGNSA. CDR3 loop: CATARAGLGIGTQYF.

The chain recombines TRBV9 with TRBJ1-2. The germline V gene encodes CDR1 SGDLS and CDR2 YYNGEE. This CDR3 has 14 amino acids. The CDR3 spells CASSFSSAAYGYTF. The full variable domain, rest sourced from reference TRBV9 and TRBJ1-2, is DSGVTQTPKHLITATGQRVTLRCSPRSGDLSVYWYQQSLDQGLQFLIQYYNGEERAKGNILERFSAQQFPDLHSELNLSSLELGDSALYFCASSFSSAAYGYTFGSGTRLTVV.

The chain links TRBV10-3 to TRBJ2-2; TCRdb's D gene call, TRBD1, goes unchecked for lack of DNA. The V gene's germline CDR1 is ENHRY and CDR2 SYGVKD. The CDR3 contains 13 residues. CDR3 residues: CAIRGGGTGELFF.

The genes are TRBV12-3 or TRBV12-4 and TRBJ2-7; there is no DNA to check the TCRdb D call of TRBD1. This CDR3 contains 18 residues. The CDR3 sequence is CASSLIQGWGQGPYEQYF.

V and J are TRBV5-1 and TRBJ2-1; the TCRdb call, TRBD2, lacks DNA for checking. The CDR3 covers 12 residues. CDR1 SGHRS and CDR2 YFSETQ come from the germline V gene. CDR3 sequence reads: CASSLITGARVF.

The J gene is TRBJ1-5, the V gene TRBV27. Germline-derived CDR1 and CDR2 are MNHEY and SMNVEV (reference sequence). The CDR3 loop spans 16 amino acids. This chain's CDR3 is CASSLSIGLINQPQHF.

The V gene is TRBV18, the J gene TRBJ1-2. In germline, CDR1 is KGHSH, CDR2 LQKENI. The CDR3 runs 13 residues. CDR3: CASSPRVASGYTF.

CDR3 sequence reads: CASSLDGRGLGQRDEKLFF. The chain uses TRBV5-1 and TRBJ1-4; checking the TCRdb D call of TRBD1 is not possible without DNA. Germline V gene lookup returns CDR1 SGHRS and CDR2 YFSETQ. The CDR3 runs to 19 residues.

The rearrangement uses TRBV24-1 and TRBJ2-5; TCRdb indicates TRBD1, and absent DNA this call remains unverified. The CDR3 has 15 amino acids. Germline-derived CDR1 and CDR2 are KGHDR and SFDVKD. CDR3 sequence reads: CATSDPRQGAETQYF.

The chain is built from TRBV3-1 and TRBJ2-3; TCRdb gives TRBD1 as the D gene, but with no DNA this cannot be confirmed. Germline CDR1 and CDR2: LGHDT and YNNKEL (reference sequence). This CDR3 has 16 residues. The CDR3 here is CASSHRQIPSTDTQYF.

The chain recombines TRBV29-1 with TRBJ2-1; the D call of TRBD2 rests on TCRdb alone, since no DNA is present to check it. The CDR3 totals 19 residues. Germline CDR1 reads SQVTM; CDR2 reads ANQGSEA. CDR3 protein: CSVEDPLAGPASTYNEQFF.

V gene TRBV12-3 or TRBV12-4 combines with J gene TRBJ2-1. The CDR3 is 13 amino acids. The CDR3 is CASKESSYNEQFF.

The V and J genes are TRBV12-3 or TRBV12-4 and TRBJ1-2; absent DNA, TCRdb's TRBD1 call cannot be checked. The CDR3 has 14 residues. The CDR3 is CASTPGTGGVGYTF.

The chain carries TRBV5-1 and TRBJ2-7. Germline V CDR1 and CDR2: SGHRS, YFSETQ. This CDR3 spans 13 amino acids. The CDR3 protein is CASSWGVSYEQYF.

The genes are TRBV5-6 and TRBJ2-1; TCRdb outputs TRBD2, but without DNA this stays unchecked. In germline, CDR1 is SGHDT, CDR2 YYEEEE. The CDR3 has 13 residues. This CDR3 reads CASSLGLFYEQFF.

This chain uses TRBV7-2 with TRBJ2-5. Germline-derived CDR1 and CDR2 are SGHTA and FQGNSA. This CDR3 spans 13 amino acids. CDR3 loop: CASSLAKEETQYF. The full variable domain, completed using reference TRBV7-2 and TRBJ2-5, is GAGVSQSPSNKVTEKGKDVELRCDPISGHTALYWYRQSLGQGLEFLIYFQGNSAPDKSGLPSDRFSAERTGGSVSTLTIQRTQQEDSAVYLCASSLAKEETQYFGPGTRLLVL.

This chain connects TRBV12-3 or TRBV12-4 to TRBJ2-1; the D call from TCRdb, TRBD2, cannot be confirmed without DNA. This CDR3 is 14 amino acids long. The CDR3 loop reads CASSDWTSDNEQFF.

This chain uses TRBV5-1 with TRBJ2-6. This CDR3 has 15 residues. The germline V gene encodes CDR1 SGHRS and CDR2 YFSETQ. The CDR3 here is CASSFDSSGANVLTF.

The chain employs TRBV25-1 and TRBJ2-1; the TCRdb call, TRBD1, lacks DNA for checking. The V gene's germline CDR1 is MGHDK and CDR2 SYGVNS. CDR3 length: 16 amino acids. CDR3 protein: CASRSWGRGAYNEQFF.

The chain uses TRBV19 and TRBJ1-1; the D call from TCRdb, TRBD1, cannot be confirmed without DNA. This CDR3 comprises 16 residues. Germline V gene sequence: CDR1 LNHDA, CDR2 SQIVND (reference sequence). CDR3 loop: CVSSIQTASLNTEAFF. Variable domain in full (rest from reference TRBV19 and TRBJ1-1): DGGITQSPKYLFRKEGQNVTLSCEQNLNHDAMYWYRQDPGQGLRLIYYSQIVNDFQKGDIAEGYSVSREKKESFPLTVTSAQKNPTAFYLCVSSIQTASLNTEAFFGQGTRLTVV.

The chain has TRBV5-8 and TRBJ1-5; TCRdb calls TRBD1, which cannot be checked without DNA. Germline CDR1 and CDR2: SGHTS and YDEGEE. The CDR3 runs to 16 residues. The CDR3 loop is CASSRGNRPTTQPQHF. Full variable domain (outside the CDR3, taken from reference TRBV5-8 and TRBJ1-5): EAGVTQSPTHLIKTRGQQATLRCSPISGHTSVYWYQQALGLGLQFLLWYDEGEERNRGNFPPRFSGRQFPNYSSELNVNALELEDSALYLCASSRGNRPTTQPQHFGDGTRLSIL.

V is TRBV7-2 and J is TRBJ1-4. Germline CDR1 SGHTA, CDR2 FQGNSA. This CDR3 comprises 13 residues. The CDR3 is CASSPKGGEKLFF.

The chain joins TRBV20-1 to TRBJ2-3. The CDR3 runs to 12 residues. Germline CDR1 DFQATT, CDR2 SNEGSKA (reference sequence). The CDR3 loop reads CSATESTDTQYF.